The clone carrying this T cell receptor beta chain was recorded a few times. Its antigen remains unknown. Unique-molecular-identifier-tagged TCR beta cDNA libraries were used. TCRdb reprocessed the PCR reads via MiXCR and lists one record per CDR3 protein. The profile covers about 770,000 distinct CDR3 sequences, with just over 45% appearing a single time and 4.9% taken by the ten largest. Trimming cost V 5 bases and J 0 bases, with 7 bases left between them. This CDR3 spans 13 amino acids. The data originate from a study of post-analysis software for immune sequencing data. Study-wide context: Relapsing-remitting, secondary progressive and progressive-relapsing courses of multiple sclerosis were included. Study-level findings and limits: F measure showed strong co-clustering of same-batch samples. Five or six TRBV segments were more frequent in patients than controls; TRBV5-6, TRBV5-1 and TRBV20-1 belonged to this group.

This chain joins TRBV12-3 or TRBV12-4 and TRBJ1-2; no reliable D call. Sequencing was done on a sample of blood. The receptor was isolated from a girl aged 5 to 17 with multiple sclerosis. CDR3 protein: CASSLNSNYGYTF. Written as DNA, the CDR3 is TGTGCCAGCAGTCTGAATTCTAACTATGGCTACACCTTC.